The 20 T cell receptor beta chains in this list originate from one sample, sequenced in a study of T cells in Graves' hyperthyroidism and ophthalmopathy. The TCR beta CDR3 regions underwent amplification using RNA transcripts as the source. The primer set for the first-round RT-PCR of the TCR CDR3 was HTBI. TCRdb reanalysed the multiplex PCR reads using MiXCR and keeps one entry per CDR3 protein. The table lists a few hundred thousand distinct CDR3 sequences, 19% of them singletons, with around 3.4% in the top ten. The sample was blood. All receptors derive from a woman under 30 with Graves' hyperthyroidism.

This clonotype was detected ten times or more. The chain has TRBV4-2 and TRBJ2-7; tentatively, D is TRBD1 (6 bases). This CDR3 contains 15 residues. CDR1 LGHNA and CDR2 YNFKEQ come from the germline V gene. The V and J ends lost 0 bases and 3 bases respectively, with 12 bases between them. DNA for the CDR3: TGTGCCAGCAGCCAAGATACCGGACAGAACTACGAGCAGTACTTC. Translation gives CASSQDTGQNYEQYF.

The chain joins TRBV20-1 to TRBJ2-7; the D gene is possibly TRBD1 (6 bases). CDR1 DFQATT and CDR2 SNEGSKA come from the germline V gene (reference sequence). The CDR3 is 12 residues long. The germline V and J ends were trimmed by 4 bases and 3 bases, with 10 bases remaining between them. This CDR3 reads CSANIGGYEQYF. The CDR3 nucleotides read TGCAGTGCTAATATAGGGGGCTACGAGCAGTACTTC.

In its sample, this clonotype was seen many times. The rearrangement joins TRBV27 to TRBJ2-7; possibly TRBD2 for D (6 bases). Trimming cost V 8 bases and J 6 bases, with 26 bases left between them. Germline lookup yields CDR1 MNHEY and CDR2 SMNVEV (reference sequence). There are 16 residues in the CDR3. CDR3 residues: CASRGLGDFYVREQYF. In DNA, the CDR3 is TGTGCCAGCCGTGGGCTAGGGGACTTTTACGTGCGCGAGCAGTACTTC.

This clonotype was seen repeatedly, ten times or more. V usage is TRBV15 and J usage is TRBJ2-2; D might be TRBD1 (6 bases). Germline CDR1 is LNHNV and CDR2 is YYDKDF (reference sequence). The V and J ends lost 1 base and 4 bases respectively, with 19 bases between them. The CDR3 sequence is 18 residues long. The CDR3 loop reads CATSRAFDRLRSTGELFF. DNA for the CDR3: TGTGCCACCAGCAGAGCCTTCGACAGGCTTAGGTCCACCGGGGAGCTGTTTTTT.

This clonotype was seen once. The rearrangement links TRBV2 to TRBJ2-5; 11 bases are a match to TRBD2. CDR3 length: 16 amino acids. Germline CDR1 and CDR2: SNHLY and FYNNEI. With V trimmed by 1 base and J by 4 bases, 5 bases remained unmatched. The CDR3 DNA is TGTGCCAGCAGTGAAGTTAGCGGGGGGGCGACAGAGACCCAGTACTTC. It encodes CASSEVSGGATETQYF.

There are many counts of this clonotype. The chain employs TRBV5-1 and TRBJ2-7, with D perhaps TRBD2 (5 bases). The CDR3 is 15 residues long. V gave up 1 base and J gave up 0 bases, with 11 bases separating them. CDR1 and CDR2 (germline): SGHRS, YFSETQ. Here the CDR3 reads CASSLRLDSSYEQYF. CDR3 in DNA: TGCGCCAGCAGCTTGCGGTTGGACTCCTCCTACGAGCAGTACTTC.

This clonotype was observed a few times. The chain combines TRBV27 with TRBJ1-1, with 7 nucleotides matching TRBD1. CDR1 is MNHEY and CDR2 is SMNVEV in the germline V gene (reference sequence). This CDR3 is 14 amino acids long. The junction had 7 bases not matched to a gene; V was cut back by 5 bases and J by 4 bases. The CDR3 DNA sequence: TGTGCCAGCAGTCTTGACAGGGTAAGCACTGAAGCTTTCTTT. It translates to CASSLDRVSTEAFF.

This clonotype has ten or more counts. The chain joins TRBV6-2 or TRBV6-3 to TRBJ1-2; D is possibly TRBD1 (6 bases). Germline V gives CDR1 MNHEY, CDR2 SVGEGT. This CDR3 spans 11 amino acids. Trimming removed 10 bases at V and 5 bases at J, with 11 bases between. For the CDR3, the DNA is TGTGCCACCGGACAGCGGTATGGCTACACCTTC. It encodes CATGQRYGYTF.

Worth noting for this clonotype: Compared with germline, one end of the junction differs, possibly owing to a read error. V is TRBV2 and J is TRBJ1-1, with a possible D match to TRBD1 (5 bases). This CDR3 is 14 amino acids long. Per germline, CDR1 SNHLY and CDR2 FYNNEI. The CDR3 spells CASSLRAVYTDAFF. The CDR3 DNA reads as TGTGCCAGCAGCCTCAGGGCGGTCTACACTGATGCTTTCTTT.

The table lists this clonotype with a few counts. This chain joins TRBV6-2 or TRBV6-3 and TRBJ1-2; no reliable D call. V was trimmed by 0 bases and J by 7 bases, leaving 12 bases between them. Germline assignment: CDR1 MNHEY and CDR2 SVGEGT. The CDR3 loop spans 14 amino acids. CDR3 sequence: CASSYSVGFFGYTF. CDR3 coding DNA: TGTGCCAGCAGTTACTCGGTGGGCTTCTTTGGCTACACCTTC.

In its sample, this clonotype was seen many times. The chain uses TRBV6-5 and TRBJ1-1; a weak D match, TRBD1 (5 bases). From germline, CDR1 is MNHEY and CDR2 SVGAGI. V lost 4 bases to trimming and J lost 4 bases, with 16 bases between them. The CDR3 runs to 15 residues. The chain's CDR3 is CASSLTDGGATEAFF. The CDR3 DNA sequence: TGTGCCAGCAGTTTGACCGACGGGGGAGCCACTGAAGCTTTCTTT.

This clonotype was recorded at least ten times. The rearrangement links TRBV7-3 to TRBJ2-2, with D hard to call. The ends were cut back, 5 bases at V and 0 bases at J, with 10 bases in the middle. The germline V gene encodes CDR1 SGHTA and CDR2 FQGTGA. The CDR3 runs 15 residues. The CDR3 bases are TGTGCCAGCAGCACGGAGAGAGCGAACACCGGGGAGCTGTTTTTT. Translating it yields CASSTERANTGELFF.

This clonotype was seen ten or more times. The genes are TRBV24-1 and TRBJ1-1; a weak D match, TRBD1 (5 bases). Germline CDR1 is KGHDR and CDR2 is SFDVKD. The CDR3 is 13 residues long. Trimming removed 8 bases from V and 2 bases from J, with 11 bases in between. Written as DNA, the CDR3 is TGTGCCACCATAGACAGCAGCAACACTGAAGCTTTCTTT. As protein: CATIDSSNTEAFF.

This clonotype was observed at least ten times. A much larger clone differs by one base, so this may be a read error. In DNA form, the CDR3 reads TGTGCCAGCGAATCCAGCGGAGGAAGGTTCCAAGAGACCAAGTACTTC. As protein: CASESSGGRFQETKYF. The chain joins TRBV6-5 to TRBJ2-5; perhaps TRBD2 as D (5 bases). Germline lookup yields CDR1 MNHEY and CDR2 SVGAGI. CDR3 size: 16 residues.

The chain links TRBV9 to TRBJ1-3; 7 bases map to TRBD1. V trimming: 1 base; J trimming: 8 bases; junction bases outside the gene matches: 9. Germline V lookup: CDR1 SGDLS, CDR2 YYNGEE. The CDR3 consists of 15 residues. In DNA, the CDR3 is TGTGCCAGCAGCGTATCTGGGGGGGGGACAGACACCATATATTTT. Translation: CASSVSGGGTDTIYF.

This clonotype was picked up many times. The rearrangement links TRBV13 to TRBJ2-5; the D gene is possibly TRBD1 (6 bases). The germline V and J ends were trimmed by 2 bases and 4 bases, with 8 bases remaining between them. The CDR3 is 13 amino acids. The germline CDR1 and CDR2 sequences are PRHDT and FYEKMQ (reference sequence). For the CDR3, the DNA is TGTGCCAGCAGCTTAAAAGGGGGAGAGACCCAGTACTTC. This translates into CASSLKGGETQYF.

This clonotype was counted between two and nine times. V gene TRBV6-1 combines with J gene TRBJ1-1; D possibly corresponds to TRBD1 (6 bases). The V end lost 6 bases, the J end lost 5 bases, and 16 bases lay between the germline ends. Per the germline V gene, CDR1 is MNHNS and CDR2 is SASEGT. The CDR3 totals 14 residues. The DNA of the CDR3 is TGTGCCAGCAGCTCCGACAGGATCAATACTGAAGCTTTCTTT. Amino acids: CASSSDRINTEAFF.

The chain is built from TRBV6-5 and TRBJ1-5; tentative D call: TRBD1 (5 bases). This CDR3 has 16 amino acids. Germline values: CDR1 MNHEY, CDR2 SVGAGI. With 0 bases removed from V and 11 bases from J, the gap between germline ends came to 20 bases. CDR3 sequence reads: CASSYSKAGPRSAQHF. The CDR3 region has the DNA TGTGCCAGCAGTTACTCGAAGGCGGGGCCCCGTTCGGCCCAGCATTTT.

This clonotype was observed many times. V usage is TRBV6-5 and J usage is TRBJ2-2; D unclear. The germline V gene has CDR1 MNHEY and CDR2 SVGAGI. Deletions cut 3 bases from V and 2 bases from J, with 10 bases between. This CDR3 has 15 residues. CDR3 amino acids: CASSYYGSNTGELFF. The CDR3 DNA reads TGTGCCAGCAGTTATTACGGGTCCAACACCGGGGAGCTGTTTTTT.

As regards this clonotype: A much more abundant neighbour one base away suggests this may be a read error. The CDR3 nucleotides are TGCAGCGTGAGGGGATGGGGATCAACTGAAGCTTTCTTT. Translating it yields CSVRGWGSTEAFF. V is TRBV29-1 and J is TRBJ1-1; tentative D call: TRBD1 (5 bases). Per the germline V gene, CDR1 is SQVTM and CDR2 is ANQGSEA. The V end lost 6 bases, the J end lost 5 bases, and 16 bases lay between the germline ends. The CDR3 is 13 residues long.